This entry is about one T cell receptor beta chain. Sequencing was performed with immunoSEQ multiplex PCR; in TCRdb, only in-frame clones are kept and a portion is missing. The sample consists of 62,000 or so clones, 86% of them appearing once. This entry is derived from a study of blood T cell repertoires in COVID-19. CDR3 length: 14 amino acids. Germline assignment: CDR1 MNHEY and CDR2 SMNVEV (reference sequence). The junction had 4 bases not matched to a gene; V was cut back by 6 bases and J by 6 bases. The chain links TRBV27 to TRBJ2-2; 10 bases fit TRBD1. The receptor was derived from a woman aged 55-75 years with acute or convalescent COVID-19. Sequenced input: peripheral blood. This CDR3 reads CASSFDRGPGELFF. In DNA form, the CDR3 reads TGTGCCAGCAGCTTCGACAGGGGGCCCGGGGAGCTGTTTTTT.